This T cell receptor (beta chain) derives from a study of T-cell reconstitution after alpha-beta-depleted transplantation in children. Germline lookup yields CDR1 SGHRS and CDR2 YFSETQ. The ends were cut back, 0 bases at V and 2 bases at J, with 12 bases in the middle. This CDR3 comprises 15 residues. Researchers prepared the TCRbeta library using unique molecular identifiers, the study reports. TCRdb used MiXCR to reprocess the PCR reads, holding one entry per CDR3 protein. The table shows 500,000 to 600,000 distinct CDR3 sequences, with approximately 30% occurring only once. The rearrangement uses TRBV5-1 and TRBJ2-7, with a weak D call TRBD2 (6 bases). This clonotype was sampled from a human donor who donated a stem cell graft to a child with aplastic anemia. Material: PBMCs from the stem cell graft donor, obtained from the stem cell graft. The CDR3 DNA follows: TGCGCCAGCAGCTTGGGCGGATGGGAGGCCTACGAGCAGTACGTC. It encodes CASSLGGWEAYEQYV.